The entry that follows covers one T cell receptor beta chain sequence. Its antigen is unknown. The source of the sample is a study of T cell responses to AZD1222 COVID-19 vaccine. The study, taken as a whole, reports: Baseline serology detected seropositivity in only five to seven AZD1222 recipients. Once two AZD1222 doses were given, Spike-specific TCR breadth and depth went up.

Clones were sequenced by immunoSEQ multiplex PCR, and TCRdb holds only the in-frame ones, with some missing. The table has 120,000 to 150,000 clones, around 90% seen once. Germline CDR1 reads ENHRY; CDR2 reads SYGVKD. Trimming stripped 0 bases from V and 0 bases from J, with 11 bases between. The CDR3 loop spans 16 amino acids. The genes are TRBV10-3 and TRBJ1-2, with D possibly matching TRBD1 (6 bases). The TCR was taken from an adult in good health. The material was peripheral blood, obtained on day 0 of AZD1222 vaccination. CDR3: CAISESRDTSNYGYTF. CDR3 sequence (DNA): TGTGCCATCAGTGAGTCCCGGGACACTTCTAACTATGGCTACACCTTC.